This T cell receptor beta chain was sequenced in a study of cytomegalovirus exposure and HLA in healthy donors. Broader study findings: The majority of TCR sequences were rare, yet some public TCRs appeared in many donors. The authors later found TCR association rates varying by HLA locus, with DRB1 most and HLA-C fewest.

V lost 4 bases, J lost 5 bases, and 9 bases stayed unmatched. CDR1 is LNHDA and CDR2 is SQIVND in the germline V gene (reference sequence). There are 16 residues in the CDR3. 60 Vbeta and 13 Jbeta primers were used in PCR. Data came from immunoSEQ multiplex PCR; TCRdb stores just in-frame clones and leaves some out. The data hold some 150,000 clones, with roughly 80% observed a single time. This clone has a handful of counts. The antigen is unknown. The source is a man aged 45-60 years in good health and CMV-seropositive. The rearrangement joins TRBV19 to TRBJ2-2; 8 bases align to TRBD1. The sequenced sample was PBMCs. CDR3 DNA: TGTGCCAGTAGTACCTATCAGGGGGCGGGGACCGGGGAGCTGTTTTTT. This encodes CASSTYQGAGTGELFF.